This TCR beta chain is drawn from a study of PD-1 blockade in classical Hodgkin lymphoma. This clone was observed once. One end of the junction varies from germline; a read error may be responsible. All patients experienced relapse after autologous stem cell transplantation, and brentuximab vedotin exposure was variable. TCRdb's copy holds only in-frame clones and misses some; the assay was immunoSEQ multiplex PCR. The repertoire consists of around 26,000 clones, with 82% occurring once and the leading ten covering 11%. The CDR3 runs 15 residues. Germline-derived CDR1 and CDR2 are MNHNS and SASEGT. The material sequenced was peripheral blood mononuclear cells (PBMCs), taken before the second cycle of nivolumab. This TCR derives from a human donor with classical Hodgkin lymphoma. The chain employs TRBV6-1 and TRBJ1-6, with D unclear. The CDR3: CVSSGWGRFNSPLHF. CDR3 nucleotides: TGTGTCAGCAGTGGGTGGGGAAGGTTTAATTCACCCCTCCACTTT.